This T cell receptor beta chain came from a study of blood T cells in healthy people across ages. Regarding the study as a whole: When set beside aged donors, long-lived donors presented more naive CD4+ cells and higher diversity.

Samples each had at least 6 micrograms of total RNA extracted. This CDR3 comprises 14 residues. V lost 6 bases and J lost 0, with 10 bases in between. In germline, CDR1 is SGHRS, CDR2 YFSETQ. A sample-barcoded 5' primer and a J-beta primer mix were used in a second PCR of about 6 to 11 cycles. TCRdb analysed the 5' RACE reads with MiXCR anew, one entry per CDR3 protein. This table has approximately 940,000 distinct CDR3 sequences, under 50% appearing once. On this clonotype itself: Its target is unknown.

Sample: blood. The sequence was collected from a man aged 25-45 years in good health. The V and J genes are TRBV5-1 and TRBJ2-1; D might be TRBD1 or TRBD2, each matching 6 bases. Here the CDR3 DNA reads TGCGCCAGCAAGGGGGGTCTCTCCTACAATGAGCAGTTCTTC. Translated: CASKGGLSYNEQFF.